Listed below are T cell receptor beta chains from one sample, sequenced in a study of T-cell memory formation after mild COVID-19. MiXCR, run by TCRdb on the 5' RACE reads, gives a single entry per CDR3 protein. The profile shows around 300,000 distinct CDR3 sequences, approximately 12% of them singletons. The material sequenced was PBMCs or a T cell subset sorted from them (not recorded which). The origin of the receptors is a man younger than 30 who had mild COVID-19 (a few samples of this study predate the infection). Cell type and time point are not known. The CDR3 runs from the conserved cysteine through the conserved F or W.

V: TRBV9
J: TRBJ2-1
length: 17
CDR3: CASSVAAPAGGRNEQFF

V: TRBV4-3
J: TRBJ2-5
length: 16
CDR3: CASSQESPSGRETQYF

V: TRBV5-5
J: TRBJ2-7
length: 15
CDR3: CASSLEGQGAIEQYF

V: TRBV6-6
J: TRBJ1-5
length: 16
CDR3: CASKRVSSNSNQPQHF

V: TRBV30
J: TRBJ2-7
length: 13
CDR3: CAWAGTGTYEQYF

V: TRBV19
J: TRBJ2-1
length: 11
CDR3: CASNTGGEQFF

V: TRBV27
J: TRBJ2-1
length: 14
CDR3: CASRYISSYNEQFF

V: TRBV4-3
J: TRBJ1-5
length: 15
CDR3: CASSQRTGTNQPQHF

V: TRBV7-9
J: TRBJ2-2
length: 15
CDR3: CASSLRRPWDGELFF

V: TRBV5-4
J: TRBJ2-3
length: 15
CDR3: CASSYSGGAADTQYF

V: TRBV7-9
J: TRBJ1-1
length: 13
CDR3: CASNQPLNTEAFF

V: TRBV12-3/TRBV12-4
J: TRBJ1-2
length: 13
CDR3: CASSFPGTSGYTF

V: TRBV6-2/TRBV6-3
J: TRBJ2-3
length: 17
CDR3: CASSYSRATSTTDTQYF

V: TRBV4-1
J: TRBJ2-3
length: 16
CDR3: CASSQDEVGGADTQYF

V: TRBV20-1
J: TRBJ1-5
length: 12
CDR3: CSARDSTQPQHF

V: TRBV10-3
J: TRBJ2-3
length: 14
CDR3: CAISPRDGRDTQYF

V: TRBV6-6
J: TRBJ1-5
length: 14
CDR3: CASNMDRGHQPQHF

V: TRBV4-1
J: TRBJ2-3
length: 17
CDR3: CASSQDRARGFTDTQYF

V: TRBV12-3/TRBV12-4
J: TRBJ2-2
length: 16
CDR3: CASSLVAGGYTGELFF

V: TRBV6-2/TRBV6-3
J: TRBJ1-5
length: 14
CDR3: CASNNWGFRQPQHF

V: TRBV12-3/TRBV12-4
J: TRBJ1-1
length: 13
CDR3: CASRPGQAHEAFF

V: TRBV5-1
J: TRBJ2-2
length: 17
CDR3: CASSLVLDGRATGELFF

V: TRBV11-2
J: TRBJ2-1
length: 17
CDR3: CASSLALRDRDYNEQFF

V: TRBV15
J: TRBJ1-5
length: 15
CDR3: CATSRDWDNYQPQHF

V: TRBV7-2
J: TRBJ1-1
length: 15
CDR3: CASRRLTGAYTEAFF

V: TRBV20-1
J: TRBJ2-1
length: 13
CDR3: CSAAPTSLRGQFF

V: TRBV15
J: TRBJ1-1
length: 15
CDR3: CATSRDRGGGAEAFF

V: TRBV7-6
J: TRBJ2-7
length: 13
CDR3: CASSYTGGDEQYF

V: TRBV5-5
J: TRBJ1-2
length: 15
CDR3: CASSFERAINYGYTF

V: TRBV4-1
J: TRBJ2-5
length: 16
CDR3: CASSQGDRGFQETQYF

V: TRBV5-6
J: TRBJ1-1
length: 15
CDR3: CASSSRDSGNTEAFF

V: TRBV24-1
J: TRBJ2-5
length: 15
CDR3: CATSSPERGQETQYF

V: TRBV20-1
J: TRBJ2-1
length: 11
CDR3: CSARDGPEQFF

V: TRBV12-3/TRBV12-4
J: TRBJ2-7
length: 14
CDR3: CASSPSGQVYEQYF

V: TRBV6-5
J: TRBJ2-1
length: 15
CDR3: CASSPGQSSYNEQFF

V: TRBV5-4
J: TRBJ2-1
length: 14
CDR3: CASSSTQGANEQFF

V: TRBV3-1
J: TRBJ2-1
length: 16
CDR3: CASSHRGESSYNEQFF

V: TRBV19
J: TRBJ1-1
length: 12
CDR3: CASSMVTTEAFF